The T cell receptor beta chain described here comes from a study of regulatory T cells in long-lasting Graves disease. Study-wide results and limits: Sampling was limited to peripheral blood rather than thyroid tissue.

Time point specified: newly diagnosed GD, antithyroid drugs for less than 3 months. The TCR library was prepared using RNA isolated from PBMCs. iRepertoire HTBI primers and Arm-PCR of CDR3 regions built TCR beta libraries. Original processing methods: Looking across samples, the authors found roughly 58 TRBV and 14 to 15 TRBJ segments. TCRdb re-called the multiplex PCR reads with MiXCR, one entry per CDR3 protein. None of the V and J calls come from the authors' own analysis; TCRdb made them. This sample has approximately 470,000 distinct CDR3 sequences; 16% occur once, and the top ten carry over 9%. As concerns this clonotype: As yet, its antigen is unknown.

The sample also formed part of further work on T cells in Graves' hyperthyroidism and ophthalmopathy. That source reports: The HTBI set primed first-round TCR CDR3 RT-PCR.

The starting material was peripheral blood mononuclear cells (PBMCs), obtained at new diagnosis, from a patient treated with antithyroid drugs. This TCR derives from a man aged 35 to 55 with Graves disease.

The CDR3, as DNA: TGTGCCAGCAGCCACCTAGCGGGAGGACCCTACAATGAGCAGTTCTTC. Translation gives CASSHLAGGPYNEQFF. V and J are TRBV12-3 or TRBV12-4 and TRBJ2-1, with 11 nucleotides matching TRBD2. There are 16 residues in the CDR3. The V segment lost 6 bases and the J segment 2 bases; nucleotides outside the gene matches: 6.